This entry concerns a single T cell receptor beta chain. Antigen: not known. This entry belongs to a study of T cell responses to AZD1222 COVID-19 vaccine. Study-wide findings and caveats: It should be noted that donors were predominantly white British and more often female, and clonal diversity was possibly underestimated. Increases in Spike-specific TCR breadth and depth were seen after two AZD1222 doses. There were repertoire samples only from the period after the peak T cell response.

Repertoires were generated with immunoSEQ multiplex PCR, while TCRdb's copy carries only in-frame clones and drops some. There are over 85,000 clones in the sample; roughly 89% occur only once, and around 14% lies in the top ten. Second doses were pooled across both intervals (about 4 or about 12 weeks). J lost 0 bases, V lost 2 bases, and 6 bases had no gene match. Germline V gene sequence: CDR1 MGHRA, CDR2 YSYEKL. The CDR3 runs 16 residues. The rearrangement joins TRBV4-1 to TRBJ1-2, with 7 bases lining up with TRBD1. The specimen comprised peripheral blood, sampled 28 days after the second AZD1222 dose. This clonotype was obtained from an adult who received the AZD1222 COVID-19 vaccine. CDR3 DNA: TGCGCCAGCAGCCAACCCCGACAGGGAGCTAACTATGGCTACACCTTC. Translated, it gives CASSQPRQGANYGYTF.